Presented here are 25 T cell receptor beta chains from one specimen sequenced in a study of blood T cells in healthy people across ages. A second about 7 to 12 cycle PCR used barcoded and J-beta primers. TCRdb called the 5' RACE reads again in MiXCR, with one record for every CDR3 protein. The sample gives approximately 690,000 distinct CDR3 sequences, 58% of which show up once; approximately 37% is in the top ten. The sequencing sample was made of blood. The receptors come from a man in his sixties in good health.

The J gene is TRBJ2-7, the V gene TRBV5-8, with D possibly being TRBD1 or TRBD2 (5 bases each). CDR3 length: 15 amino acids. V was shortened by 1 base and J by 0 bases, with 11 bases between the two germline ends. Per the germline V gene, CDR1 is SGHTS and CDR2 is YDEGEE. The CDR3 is CASSLLGDPSYEQYF. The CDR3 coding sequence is TGTGCCAGCAGCTTGTTGGGGGACCCCTCCTACGAGCAGTACTTC.

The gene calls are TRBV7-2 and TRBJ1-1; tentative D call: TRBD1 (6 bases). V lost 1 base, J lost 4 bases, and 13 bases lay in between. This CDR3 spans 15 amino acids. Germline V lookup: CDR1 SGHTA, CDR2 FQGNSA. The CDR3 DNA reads TGTGCCAGCAGCTTAGAACAGGGAGGCGGCACTGAAGCTTTCTTT. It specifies CASSLEQGGGTEAFF. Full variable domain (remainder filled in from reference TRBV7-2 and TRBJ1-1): GAGVSQSPSNKVTEKGKDVELRCDPISGHTALYWYRQSLGQGLEFLIYFQGNSAPDKSGLPSDRFSAERTGGSVSTLTIQRTQQEDSAVYLCASSLEQGGGTEAFFGQGTRLTVV.

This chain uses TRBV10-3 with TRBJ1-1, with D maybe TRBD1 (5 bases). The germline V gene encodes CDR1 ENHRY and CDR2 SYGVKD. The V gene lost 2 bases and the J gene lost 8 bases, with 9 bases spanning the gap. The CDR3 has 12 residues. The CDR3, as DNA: TGTGCCATCAGTGAGGGGGACGGGGAAGCTTTCTTT. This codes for CAISEGDGEAFF.

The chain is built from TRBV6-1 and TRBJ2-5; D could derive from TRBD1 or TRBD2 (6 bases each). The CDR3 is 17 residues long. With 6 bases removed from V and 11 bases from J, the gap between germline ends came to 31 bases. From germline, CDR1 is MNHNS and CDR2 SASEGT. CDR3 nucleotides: TGTGCCAGCAGGTCCCGTTTGGGGGGCCGGGTCTTAAATGAGCAGTACTTC. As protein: CASRSRLGGRVLNEQYF.

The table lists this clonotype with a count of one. The CDR3 spells CASSLVATMNTEAFF. The CDR3 DNA follows: TGCGCCAGCAGCTTGGTGGCAACCATGAACACTGAAGCTTTCTTT. V gene TRBV5-1 combines with J gene TRBJ1-1; D is uncertain. Germline loops: CDR1 SGHRS, CDR2 YFSETQ. Deletions cut 0 bases from V and 0 bases from J, with 9 bases between. The CDR3 loop spans 15 amino acids.

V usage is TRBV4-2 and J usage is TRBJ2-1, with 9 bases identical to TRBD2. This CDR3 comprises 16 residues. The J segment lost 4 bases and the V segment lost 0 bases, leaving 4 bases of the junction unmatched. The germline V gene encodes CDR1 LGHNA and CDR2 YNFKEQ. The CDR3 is CASSQDMGLAYNEQFF. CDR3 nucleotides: TGTGCCAGCAGCCAAGATATGGGACTAGCATACAATGAGCAGTTCTTC.

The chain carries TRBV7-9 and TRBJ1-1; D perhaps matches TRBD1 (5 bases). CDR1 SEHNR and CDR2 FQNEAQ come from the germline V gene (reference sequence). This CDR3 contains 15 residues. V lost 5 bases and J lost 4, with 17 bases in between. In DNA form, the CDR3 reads TGTGCCAGCAGCCCAGAGTGGGGCGGGATCACTGAAGCTTTCTTT. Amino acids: CASSPEWGGITEAFF.

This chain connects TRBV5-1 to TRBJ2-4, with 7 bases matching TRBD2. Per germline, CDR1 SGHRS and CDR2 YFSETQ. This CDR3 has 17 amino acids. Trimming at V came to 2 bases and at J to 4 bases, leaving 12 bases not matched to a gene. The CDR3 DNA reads TGCGCCAGCAGCTTTTCAGGGTCGCGGGGGTTAAAAAACATTCAGTACTTC. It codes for CASSFSGSRGLKNIQYF. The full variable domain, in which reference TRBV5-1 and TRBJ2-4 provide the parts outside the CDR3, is KAGVTQTPRYLIKTRGQQVTLSCSPISGHRSVSWYQQTPGQGLQFLFEYFSETQRNKGNFPGRFSGRQFSNSRSEMNVSTLELGDSALYLCASSFSGSRGLKNIQYFGAGTRLSVL.

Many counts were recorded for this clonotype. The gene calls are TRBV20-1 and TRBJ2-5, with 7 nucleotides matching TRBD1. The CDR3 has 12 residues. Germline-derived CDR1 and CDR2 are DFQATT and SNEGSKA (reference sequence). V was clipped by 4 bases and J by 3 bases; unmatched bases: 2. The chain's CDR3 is CSAIGTEETQYF. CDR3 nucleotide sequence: TGCAGTGCTATAGGGACAGAAGAGACCCAGTACTTC.

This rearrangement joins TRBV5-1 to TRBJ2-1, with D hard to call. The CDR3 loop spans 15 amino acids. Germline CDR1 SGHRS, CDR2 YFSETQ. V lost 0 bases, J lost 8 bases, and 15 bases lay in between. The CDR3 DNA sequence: TGCGCCAGCAGCTTGGCCGTCAAGGGTGGCGATGAGCAGTTCTTC. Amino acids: CASSLAVKGGDEQFF.

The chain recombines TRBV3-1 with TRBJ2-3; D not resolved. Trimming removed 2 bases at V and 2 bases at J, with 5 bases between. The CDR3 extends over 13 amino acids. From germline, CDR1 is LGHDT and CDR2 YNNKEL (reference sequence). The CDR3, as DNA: TGTGCCAGCAGCCAATCGAACACAGATACGCAGTATTTT. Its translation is CASSQSNTDTQYF.

The CDR3 loop is CASSLEVTNPDTQYF. DNA of the CDR3: TGCGCCAGCAGCTTGGAGGTCACAAACCCAGATACGCAGTATTTT. This chain connects TRBV5-1 to TRBJ2-3; no clear D gene. The CDR3 extends over 15 amino acids. Looked up from germline, CDR1 is SGHRS and CDR2 is YFSETQ. V dropped 0 bases and J dropped 4 bases, with 12 bases sitting between them.

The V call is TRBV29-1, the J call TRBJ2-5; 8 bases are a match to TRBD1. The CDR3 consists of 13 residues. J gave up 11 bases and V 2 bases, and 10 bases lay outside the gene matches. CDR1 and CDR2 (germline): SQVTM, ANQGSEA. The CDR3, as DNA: TGCAGCGTTGAAACGGGACAGGTCCTACGACAGTACTTC. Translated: CSVETGQVLRQYF.

The DNA of the CDR3 is TGTGCCAGCAGCCTTTACACAGGGTTGGGGACTTATGGCTACACCTTC. Its translation: CASSLYTGLGTYGYTF. The V and J genes are TRBV3-1 and TRBJ1-2, with D perhaps matching TRBD1 (6 bases). Germline V gene lookup returns CDR1 LGHDT and CDR2 YNNKEL (reference sequence). CDR3 size: 16 residues. Trimming left V 4 bases short and J 5 bases short, with 20 bases between.

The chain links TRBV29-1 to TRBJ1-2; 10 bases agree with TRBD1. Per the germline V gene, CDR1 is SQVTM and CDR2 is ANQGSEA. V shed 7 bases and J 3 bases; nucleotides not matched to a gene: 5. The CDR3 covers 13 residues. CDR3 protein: CSAGQGEDYGYTF. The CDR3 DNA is TGCAGCGCCGGACAGGGGGAGGACTATGGCTACACCTTC.

CDR3 DNA sequence: TGTGCCAGCAGGGGTAGGGGTGTTGGGCCCTACAATGAGCAGTTCTTC. This codes for CASRGRGVGPYNEQFF. This chain joins TRBV6-1 and TRBJ2-1; TRBD1 is a possible D gene (5 bases). Trimming shortened V by 6 bases and J by 2 bases, and 17 bases separated the two germline ends. Per germline, CDR1 MNHNS and CDR2 SASEGT. There are 16 residues in the CDR3.

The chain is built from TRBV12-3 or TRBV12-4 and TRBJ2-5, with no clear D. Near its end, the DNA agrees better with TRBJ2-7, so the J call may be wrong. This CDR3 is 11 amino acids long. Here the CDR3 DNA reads TGTGCCAGCCTCGCGGACTACGAGCAGTACTTC. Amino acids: CASLADYEQYF.

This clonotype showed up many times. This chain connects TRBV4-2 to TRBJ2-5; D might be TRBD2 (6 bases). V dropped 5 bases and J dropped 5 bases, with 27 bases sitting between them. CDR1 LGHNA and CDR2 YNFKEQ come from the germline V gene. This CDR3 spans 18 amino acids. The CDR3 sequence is CASSTGVRGFDDRETQYF. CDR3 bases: TGTGCCAGCAGCACTGGGGTGCGGGGATTCGATGATCGTGAGACCCAGTACTTC.

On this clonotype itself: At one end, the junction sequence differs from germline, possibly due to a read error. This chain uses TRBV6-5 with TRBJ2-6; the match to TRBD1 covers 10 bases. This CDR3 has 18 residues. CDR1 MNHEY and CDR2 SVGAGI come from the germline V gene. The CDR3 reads CASSYSRDRGTGANVPTF. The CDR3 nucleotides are TGTGCCAGCAGTTACTCGAGGGACAGGGGCACTGGGGCCAACGTCCCGACTTTC.

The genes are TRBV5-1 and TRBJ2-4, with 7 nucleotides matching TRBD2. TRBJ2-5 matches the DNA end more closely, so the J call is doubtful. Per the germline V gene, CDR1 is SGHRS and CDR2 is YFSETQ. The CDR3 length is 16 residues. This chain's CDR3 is CASSRRLAVGEETQYF. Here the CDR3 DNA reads TGCGCCAGCAGCCGGAGGCTAGCGGTGGGAGAAGAGACCCAGTACTTC.

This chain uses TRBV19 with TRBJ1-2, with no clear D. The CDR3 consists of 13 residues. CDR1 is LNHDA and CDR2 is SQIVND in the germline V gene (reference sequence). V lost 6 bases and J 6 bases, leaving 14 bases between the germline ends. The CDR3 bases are TGTGCCAGTAGCCTACTTCGCACTCATGGCTACACCTTC. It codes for CASSLLRTHGYTF.

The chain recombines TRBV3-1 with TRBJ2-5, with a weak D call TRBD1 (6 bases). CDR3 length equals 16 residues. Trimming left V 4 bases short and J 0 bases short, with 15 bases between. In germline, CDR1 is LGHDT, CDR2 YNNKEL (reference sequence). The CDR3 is CASSLGGAKYQETQYF. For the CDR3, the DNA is TGTGCCAGCAGCCTAGGGGGAGCCAAGTACCAAGAGACCCAGTACTTC.

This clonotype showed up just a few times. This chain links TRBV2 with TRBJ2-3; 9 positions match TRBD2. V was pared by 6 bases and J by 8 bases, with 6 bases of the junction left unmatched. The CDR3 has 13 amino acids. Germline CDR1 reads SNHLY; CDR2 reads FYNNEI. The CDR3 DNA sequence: TGTGCCAGCAGACGATTACTAGCGGGTACGCAGTATTTT. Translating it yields CASRRLLAGTQYF.

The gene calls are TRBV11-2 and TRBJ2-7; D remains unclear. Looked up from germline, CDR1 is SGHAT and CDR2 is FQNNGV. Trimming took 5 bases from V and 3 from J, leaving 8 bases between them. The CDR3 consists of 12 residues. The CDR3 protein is CASSMSRYEQYF. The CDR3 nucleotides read TGTGCCAGCAGCATGAGCCGCTACGAGCAGTACTTC.

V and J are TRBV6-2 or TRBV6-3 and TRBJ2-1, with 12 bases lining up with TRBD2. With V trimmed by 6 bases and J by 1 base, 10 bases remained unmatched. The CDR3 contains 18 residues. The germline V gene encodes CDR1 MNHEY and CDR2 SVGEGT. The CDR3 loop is CASSFPTSGGLSYNEQFF. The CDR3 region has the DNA TGTGCCAGCAGCTTCCCGACTAGCGGGGGTCTTTCCTACAATGAGCAGTTCTTC.